This T cell receptor (beta chain) appears in the sequencing data of a study of cytomegalovirus exposure and HLA in healthy donors. V lost 5 bases and J lost 5, with 12 bases in between. The CDR3 totals 13 residues. In germline, CDR1 is MGHDK, CDR2 SYGVNS. The study's findings and limits: As was reported, the HLA-A and HLA-B alleles of most subjects were accurately predicted from TCR beta sequences. A later examination showed that TCR association rates differed by HLA locus, with DRB1 most and HLA-C fewest. In vitro experiments confirmed that three CMV-associated chains were specific for CMV antigens. Because they were indistinguishable, some V segments, including TRBV6-2 and TRBV6-3, were excluded.

PCR was performed using 60 Vbeta and 13 Jbeta primers. Assay: immunoSEQ multiplex PCR; the TCRdb copy retains only in-frame clones and omits some. The sample includes about 160,000 clones, 70% seen only once; the top ten take about 4.7%. As for this clone: Its target is not known.

V usage is TRBV25-1 and J usage is TRBJ1-1; D might be TRBD1 (6 bases). The sequence was obtained from a man aged 18-30 years in good health and CMV-seropositive. Sequenced: PBMCs. The CDR3 reads CASSLQGRTEAFF. The CDR3, as DNA: TGTGCCAGCAGTCTACAGGGAAGGACTGAAGCTTTCTTT.